A single sample gave rise to the 21 T cell receptor beta chains below, sequenced in a study of blood T cell repertoires in COVID-19. Repertoires were generated with immunoSEQ multiplex PCR, while TCRdb's copy carries only in-frame clones and drops some. This table has about 23,000 clones, 70% to 90% appearing once. Sequenced input: peripheral blood. These receptors were obtained from an elderly woman with active COVID-19.

The rearrangement joins TRBV6-2 or TRBV6-3 to TRBJ2-7, with a weak D call TRBD1 (5 bases). Trimming pared 2 bases from V and 5 bases from J, leaving 10 bases between. This CDR3 has 13 residues. From germline, CDR1 is MNHEY and CDR2 SVGEGT. The CDR3 is CASSYQGGDEQYF. CDR3 DNA: TGTGCCAGCAGTTACCAGGGTGGCGACGAGCAGTACTTC.

This chain links TRBV5-4 with TRBJ2-3; 7 bases align to TRBD2. V dropped 0 bases and J dropped 2; count of bases not matched to a gene: 6. The CDR3 spans 16 residues. CDR1 and CDR2 (germline): SGHNT, YYREEE (reference sequence). CDR3 sequence (DNA): TGTGCCAGCAGCTTGGGAAGCGGGGTTTACACAGATACGCAGTATTTT. Amino acid sequence: CASSLGSGVYTDTQYF.

The chain employs TRBV6-2 or TRBV6-3 and TRBJ1-5, with unresolved D. This CDR3 contains 15 residues. With 3 bases removed from V and 6 bases from J, the gap between germline ends came to 15 bases. Germline V gives CDR1 MNHEY, CDR2 SVGEGT. The CDR3 is CASSYAFGIGQPQHF. CDR3 coding DNA: TGTGCCAGCAGTTATGCATTCGGGATTGGTCAGCCCCAGCATTTT.

About this clone: Distinct nucleotide sequences in the sample also encode this CDR3. The chain has TRBV7-2 and TRBJ2-7, with TRBD1 matching 9 bases. CDR1 and CDR2 from the germline V gene are SGHTA and FQGNSA. This CDR3 is 14 amino acids long. Trimming removed 4 bases from V and 3 bases from J; junction bases left unmatched: 4. The CDR3 is CASSSPGQGYEQYF. Written as DNA, the CDR3 is TGTGCCAGCAGCTCACCGGGACAGGGCTACGAGCAGTACTTC. Full variable domain (remainder filled in from reference TRBV7-2 and TRBJ2-7): GAGVSQSPSNKVTEKGKDVELRCDPISGHTALYWYRQSLGQGLEFLIYFQGNSAPDKSGLPSDRFSAERTGGSVSTLTIQRTQQEDSAVYLCASSSPGQGYEQYFGPGTRLTVT.

J is TRBJ1-2 and V is TRBV15; D gene ambiguous. V was cut by 0 bases and J by 4 bases, with 12 bases left in between. CDR3 length: 15 amino acids. Germline V gives CDR1 LNHNV, CDR2 YYDKDF (reference sequence). The CDR3 is CATSRDGGVPYGYTF. The CDR3 coding sequence is TGTGCCACCAGCAGAGATGGAGGAGTTCCCTATGGCTACACCTTC.

This clone was recorded a few times. This chain connects TRBV2 to TRBJ2-7; 8 bases fit TRBD2. The V and J ends lost 7 bases and 8 bases, in that order; junction bases with no gene match: 10. The CDR3 extends over 13 amino acids. Germline CDR1 reads SNHLY; CDR2 reads FYNNEI. CDR3 sequence: CASTDGGGPKQYF. The CDR3 DNA reads as TGTGCCAGCACCGACGGGGGGGGGCCGAAGCAGTACTTC.

This chain joins TRBV12-3 or TRBV12-4 and TRBJ2-3; D remains ambiguous. CDR3 length: 13 amino acids. Trimming stripped 3 bases from V and 4 bases from J, with 8 bases between. The DNA for the CDR3 is TGTGCCAGCAGTTTCCGTAGCTCAGATACGCAGTATTTT. Translated: CASSFRSSDTQYF.

This chain joins TRBV4-1 and TRBJ2-1, with unresolved D. The V end was cut by 0 bases, the J end by 0 bases, with 9 bases between. The CDR3 has 16 residues. Germline CDR1 reads MGHRA; CDR2 reads YSYEKL. The CDR3 DNA reads as TGCGCCAGCAGCCAAGAGCGGTGGAGCTCCTACAATGAGCAGTTCTTC. Encoded protein: CASSQERWSSYNEQFF.

The chain employs TRBV5-6 and TRBJ2-1; D possibly corresponds to TRBD2 (5 bases). The CDR3 runs 12 residues. CDR1 is SGHDT and CDR2 is YYEEEE in the germline V gene. Trimming cost V 1 base and J 16 bases, with 15 bases left between them. CDR3 region: CASSLQDSDGFF. The DNA of the CDR3 is TGTGCCAGCAGCTTGCAGGACTCAGATGGATTCTTC.

The V gene is TRBV5-6, the J gene TRBJ1-2; TRBD1 might be the D (5 bases). CDR3 length: 18 residues. Germline lookup yields CDR1 SGHDT and CDR2 YYEEEE. Trimming shortened V by 0 bases and J by 0 bases, and 18 bases separated the two germline ends. For the CDR3, the DNA is TGTGCCAGCAGCTTGGTAGGGGTCCTAACACCTACTAACTATGGCTACACCTTC. This gives the protein CASSLVGVLTPTNYGYTF.

The chain employs TRBV6-2 or TRBV6-3 and TRBJ2-7, with D possibly matching TRBD1 (6 bases). Germline values: CDR1 MNHEY, CDR2 SVGEGT. The CDR3 loop spans 14 amino acids. V dropped 3 bases and J dropped 3 bases, with 12 bases sitting between them. As DNA, the CDR3 is TGTGCCAGCAGTTATAGGGGGTTGATCTACGAGCAGTACTTC. Its protein product is CASSYRGLIYEQYF.

The rearrangement links TRBV7-9 to TRBJ1-6; TRBD1 matches 11 bases. From germline, CDR1 is SEHNR and CDR2 FQNEAQ (reference sequence). The CDR3 is made up of 18 amino acids. Losses at the gene ends were 4 bases for V and 2 bases for J; bases not matched to a gene: 7. Written as DNA, the CDR3 is TGTGCCAGCAGCTCCTCAGGGACAGGGGGACCCTATAATTCACCCCTCCACTTT. Encoded protein: CASSSSGTGGPYNSPLHF.

J is TRBJ2-1 and V is TRBV30; D gene ambiguous. The CDR3 is 14 amino acids. V lost 5 bases to trimming and J lost 0 bases, with 11 bases between them. Germline CDR1 GTSNPN, CDR2 SVGIG (reference sequence). The CDR3 DNA is TGTGCCTGGGTACAGTCCCGCTCCTACAATGAGCAGTTCTTC. It specifies CAWVQSRSYNEQFF.

This chain joins TRBV7-2 and TRBJ2-1; 9 nucleotides agree with TRBD2. The CDR3 is 16 residues long. Germline trimming cut 0 bases from V and 4 bases from J; bases unmatched to any gene: 4. Germline CDR1 reads SGHTA; CDR2 reads FQGNSA. The chain's CDR3 is CASSLAFTSGYNEQFF. CDR3 coding DNA: TGTGCCAGCAGCTTAGCGTTTACTAGCGGGTACAATGAGCAGTTCTTC. Filled out from reference TRBV7-2 and TRBJ2-1, the complete variable domain reads GAGVSQSPSNKVTEKGKDVELRCDPISGHTALYWYRQSLGQGLEFLIYFQGNSAPDKSGLPSDRFSAERTGGSVSTLTIQRTQQEDSAVYLCASSLAFTSGYNEQFFGPGTRLTVL.

The gene calls are TRBV6-5 and TRBJ2-1; the match to TRBD2 covers 7 bases. CDR3 length: 12 amino acids. The J segment lost 8 bases and the V segment lost 8 bases, leaving 6 bases of the junction unmatched. The germline CDR1 and CDR2 sequences are MNHEY and SVGAGI. The chain's CDR3 is CASSRLADEQFF. CDR3 bases: TGTGCCAGCTCCCGACTAGCCGATGAGCAGTTCTTC.

The chain combines TRBV15 with TRBJ1-1, with D hard to call. The V and J ends lost 4 bases and 7 bases respectively, with 10 bases between them. This CDR3 spans 12 amino acids. Germline V gene lookup returns CDR1 LNHNV and CDR2 YYDKDF (reference sequence). DNA for the CDR3: TGTGCCACCAGCACGGGGTTGAGTGAAGCTTTCTTT. As protein: CATSTGLSEAFF. The variable domain in full, completed from reference TRBV15 and TRBJ1-1, reads DAMVIQNPRYQVTQFGKPVTLSCSQTLNHNVMYWYQQKSSQAPKLLFHYYDKDFNNEADTPDNFQSRRPNTSFCFLDIRSPGLGDTAMYLCATSTGLSEAFFGQGTRLTVV.

This rearrangement joins TRBV19 to TRBJ2-3; weak D call: TRBD1 (5 bases). The CDR3 is 12 amino acids. Trimming removed 4 bases at V and 7 bases at J, with 9 bases between. Germline values: CDR1 LNHDA, CDR2 SQIVND (reference sequence). The CDR3 loop reads CASSTQGYTQYF. The CDR3 region has the DNA TGTGCCAGTAGTACTCAGGGATATACGCAGTATTTT. Combining the CDR3 with reference TRBV19 and TRBJ2-3 gives the whole variable domain DGGITQSPKYLFRKEGQNVTLSCEQNLNHDAMYWYRQDPGQGLRLIYYSQIVNDFQKGDIAEGYSVSREKKESFPLTVTSAQKNPTAFYLCASSTQGYTQYFGPGTRLTVL.

The chain carries TRBV14 and TRBJ2-3, with a tentative D call TRBD2 (6 bases). CDR1 SGHDN and CDR2 FVKESK come from the germline V gene. CDR3 size: 18 residues. V lost 2 bases, J lost 1 base, and 19 bases lay in between. The CDR3 DNA reads TGTGCCAGCAGCCAACACTTCCGGGACTCCAAACGCACAGATACGCAGTATTTT. Residues: CASSQHFRDSKRTDTQYF.

This chain joins TRBV7-8 and TRBJ2-5; tentatively, D is TRBD1 or TRBD2 (7 bases each). V dropped 5 bases and J dropped 3 bases, with 13 bases sitting between them. Germline CDR1 and CDR2: SGHVS and FQNEAQ. There are 14 residues in the CDR3. CDR3 protein: CASSPAGGEETQYF. The CDR3 nucleotides read TGTGCCAGCAGCCCAGCAGGGGGGGAAGAGACCCAGTACTTC.

The chain has TRBV19 and TRBJ2-3, with 12 bases lining up with TRBD2. Germline CDR1 is LNHDA and CDR2 is SQIVND (reference sequence). The CDR3 extends over 15 amino acids. With V trimmed by 3 bases and J by 3 bases, 1 base remained unmatched. CDR3 nucleotides: TGTGCCAGTAGTATCCTAGCGGGGGGGACAGATACGCAGTATTTT. This translates into CASSILAGGTDTQYF.

The chain combines TRBV6-5 with TRBJ1-2; 8 nucleotides match TRBD1. Germline V CDR1 and CDR2: MNHEY, SVGAGI. CDR3 length: 12 amino acids. CDR3 nucleotide sequence: TGTGCAGCTGGCAGGGGGCTCTATGGCTACACCTTC. Translation: CAAGRGLYGYTF.